This TCR beta chain comes out of a study of shared clonotypes between healthy human individuals. Whole-study findings and limits: Represented diversity, genetic and exposure-history alike, was limited by few donors.

Regarding this clone: As yet, its antigen is unknown.

Deep-level running was used for the assay. Per the study methods: Filtering differed since immunoSEQ provided only junctions, with no quality scores. TCRdb's copy holds only in-frame clones and misses some; the assay was immunoSEQ multiplex PCR. V, J and clone size are those of that table, while D and trimming were read from the DNA. The sample has 490,000 or so clones; roughly 85% are singletons. Germline-derived CDR1 and CDR2 are SNHLY and FYNNEI. CDR3 length: 15 residues. V was pared by 2 bases and J by 4 bases, with 12 bases between. The chain links TRBV2 to TRBJ2-1, with D possibly being TRBD1 or TRBD2 (6 bases each). This TCR came from a middle-aged woman in good health. Some clones in this sample may be carry-over from other donors' samples. Sequenced input: PBMCs. The CDR3 loop reads CASSERGVKYNEQFF. For the CDR3, the DNA is TGTGCCAGCAGTGAAAGGGGGGTAAAGTACAATGAGCAGTTCTTC.